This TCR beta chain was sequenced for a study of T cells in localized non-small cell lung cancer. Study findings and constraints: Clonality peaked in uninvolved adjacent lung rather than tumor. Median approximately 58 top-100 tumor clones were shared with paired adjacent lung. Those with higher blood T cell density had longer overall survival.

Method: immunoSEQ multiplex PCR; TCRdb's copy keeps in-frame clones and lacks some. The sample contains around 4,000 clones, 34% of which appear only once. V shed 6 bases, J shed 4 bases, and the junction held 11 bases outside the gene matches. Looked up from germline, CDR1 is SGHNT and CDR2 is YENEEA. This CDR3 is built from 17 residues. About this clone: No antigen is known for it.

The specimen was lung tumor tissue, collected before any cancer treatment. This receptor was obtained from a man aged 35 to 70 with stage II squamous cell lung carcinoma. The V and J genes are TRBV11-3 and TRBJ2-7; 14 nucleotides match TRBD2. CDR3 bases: TGTGCCAGCAGTTCCGGGACTAGCGGGAGAAAAAATTACGAGCAGTACTTC. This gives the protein CASSSGTSGRKNYEQYF.